This T cell receptor beta chain was found in a study of Ad26.COV2.S vaccination and SARS-CoV-2 variants. At the level of the study: Once or twice, 56 days apart, Ad26.COV2.S was delivered intramuscularly.

V was clipped by 1 base and J by 0 bases, with 19 bases between them. CDR1 and CDR2 from the germline V gene are SGHTA and FQGNSA. The CDR3 is 19 residues long. TCRdb keeps only in-frame clones here, not all; method: immunoSEQ multiplex PCR. This table holds about 350,000 clones, about 85% found once. Treatment given: some 20 received Ad26.COV2.S at low or high dose, single or two shots; roughly 5 received placebo; per-sample allocation not given. Collection of the samples took place on day 63 after the first injection of vaccine or placebo. An Ad26 vector was used to express Wuhan-strain SARS-CoV-2 spike as the vaccine.

The V call is TRBV7-2, the J call TRBJ2-1; D gene ambiguous. The material was peripheral blood, obtained in a trial of Ad26.COV2.S vaccine versus placebo. This clonotype originated in a person between 18 and 65 years old who received the Ad26.COV2.S COVID-19 vaccine or a placebo. The CDR3 is CASSLVLLLAESSYNEQFF. The CDR3 bases are TGTGCCAGCAGCTTAGTTCTCCTTCTGGCGGAGAGCTCCTACAATGAGCAGTTCTTC.